This T cell receptor beta chain stems from a study of control samples from healthy donors and cancer patients. Assay: immunoSEQ multiplex PCR; the TCRdb copy retains only in-frame clones and omits some. The table shows approximately 90,000 clones, with about 92% occurring only once. Material for sequencing was blood. This receptor was taken from a woman under 40 in good health.

In nucleotides, the CDR3 is TGCGCCAGCAGCCACCTTCTGGGGGGGGAGCAGTTCTTC. Translation: CASSHLLGGEQFF. The rearrangement uses TRBV4-1 and TRBJ2-1; 7 nucleotides agree with TRBD2. The germline V gene encodes CDR1 MGHRA and CDR2 YSYEKL. The CDR3 sequence is 13 residues long. The V segment lost 3 bases and the J segment 10 bases; nucleotides outside the gene matches: 6.